The 2 T cell receptor beta chains reported below all come from one sample, sequenced in a study of CD8 T cells in Susac syndrome. An input of roughly 0.45 to 1 ug of RNA was subjected to reverse transcription using random hexamers. TCRdb redid the calling of the immunoSEQ multiplex PCR reads with MiXCR, one entry per CDR3 protein. This table has 200,000 or so distinct CDR3 sequences, approximately 95% appearing once. The sequencing input was CD8+ T cells from PBMCs. The receptors here all came from a human donor with Susac syndrome.

V gene TRBV6-5 combines with J gene TRBJ2-7; TRBD2 agrees at 7 bases. Per the germline V gene, CDR1 is MNHEY and CDR2 is SVGAGI. CDR3 length equals 11 residues. The J segment lost 9 bases and the V segment lost 8 bases, leaving 7 bases of the junction unmatched. CDR3 sequence reads: CASAGATGQYF. The CDR3 DNA reads TGTGCCAGCGCGGGAGCCACGGGGCAGTACTTC.

This chain links TRBV3-1 with TRBJ2-7, with 10 bases matching TRBD2. CDR1 is LGHDT and CDR2 is YNNKEL in the germline V gene (reference sequence). The CDR3 runs 15 residues. V dropped 0 bases and J dropped 8; count of bases not matched to a gene: 7. CDR3 amino acids: CASSQEPSGRYKQYF. The CDR3 DNA is TGTGCCAGCAGCCAAGAGCCTAGCGGGAGATACAAGCAGTACTTC.